This T cell receptor beta chain was obtained from a study of shared clonotypes between healthy human individuals. For the study at large: Per-donor plates numbered three CD4 naive, three CD4 memory, two CD8 naive and one CD8 memory. General study points: Non-shared clonotypes were found to have lower generation probabilities than the clonotypes that were shared by all four of the sorted-subset donors.

The CDR3 is 14 amino acids. Trimming cost V 4 bases and J 6 bases, with 10 bases left between them. From germline, CDR1 is SGHTA and CDR2 FQGNSA. As regards this clone: The antigen is unknown.

Method: immunoSEQ multiplex PCR; TCRdb's copy keeps in-frame clones and lacks some. The table lists more than 2 million clones, 90% to 95% of them singletons. This chain uses TRBV7-2 with TRBJ1-6; no clear D. Sequencing was performed on naive CD4+ T cells sorted from blood. Subset described: CD45RA+ positively selected. This receptor was taken from a man younger than 30 in good health. The CDR3, as DNA: TGTGCCAGCAGCTCACCAATTCCTAATTCACCCCTCCACTTT. Amino acids: CASSSPIPNSPLHF.